This passage covers 27 T cell receptor beta chains from one sample sequenced in a study of blood T cells in healthy people across ages. It was with a sample-barcoded 5' primer and a J-beta primer mix that a second PCR of about 6 to 12 cycles was run. MiXCR, applied by TCRdb to the 5' RACE reads, yields one record per CDR3 protein. The sample consists of over 1.5 million distinct CDR3 sequences, 49% of them appearing once. The sample comprised blood. Receptors originate from a woman between 35 and 50 years old in good health.

The CDR3 sequence is CASSPRDTSSYNEQFF. In DNA, the CDR3 is TGTGCCAGCAGCCCCCGGGACACGAGCTCCTACAATGAGCAGTTCTTC. The V call is TRBV9, the J call TRBJ2-1; maybe TRBD1 (6 bases). With 4 bases removed from V and 0 bases from J, the gap between germline ends came to 14 bases. The germline V gene has CDR1 SGDLS and CDR2 YYNGEE. CDR3 length equals 16 residues.

The chain joins TRBV4-3 to TRBJ1-2; 7 nucleotides line up with TRBD1. This CDR3 comprises 17 residues. With 1 base clipped from V and 4 bases from J, the junction kept 12 bases outside the gene matches. The V gene's germline CDR1 is LGHNA and CDR2 YSLEER. CDR3 amino acids: CASSQAPTGLAGYGYTF. Here the CDR3 DNA reads TGCGCCAGCAGCCAAGCACCGACAGGGTTGGCCGGCTATGGCTACACCTTC.

This rearrangement joins TRBV6-6 to TRBJ1-1, with 9 positions matching TRBD1. The CDR3 contains 17 residues. Trimming took 2 bases from V and 0 from J; bases not matched to a gene: 7. The V gene's germline CDR1 is MNHNY and CDR2 SVGAGI (reference sequence). CDR3 nucleotides: TGTGCCAGCAGTTACGTAACAGGGGGCCTGTTGAACACTGAAGCTTTCTTT. It is translated as CASSYVTGGLLNTEAFF.

The rearrangement uses TRBV29-1 and TRBJ1-4; D unclear. Trimming removed 6 bases at V and 7 bases at J, with 12 bases between. The germline V gene has CDR1 SQVTM and CDR2 ANQGSEA. The CDR3 has 12 amino acids. The chain's CDR3 is CSVVESREKLFF. Written as DNA, the CDR3 is TGCAGCGTCGTTGAGAGTCGTGAAAAACTGTTTTTT.

The V call is TRBV28, the J call TRBJ2-5; 7 nucleotides agree with TRBD1. This CDR3 spans 13 amino acids. Germline values: CDR1 MDHEN, CDR2 SYDVKM. Losses at the gene ends were 6 bases for V and 3 bases for J; bases not matched to a gene: 4. CDR3 sequence: CASRWDRKETQYF. The CDR3 bases are TGTGCCAGCAGATGGGACAGAAAAGAGACCCAGTACTTC. Together with reference TRBV28 and TRBJ2-5, the CDR3 gives the full variable domain: DVKVTQSSRYLVKRTGEKVFLECVQDMDHENMFWYRQDPGLGLRLIYFSYDVKMKEKGDIPEGYSVSREKKERFSLILESASTNQTSMYLCASRWDRKETQYFGPGTRLLVL.

The chain joins TRBV12-3 or TRBV12-4 to TRBJ2-3; D ambiguous. V was trimmed by 2 bases and J by 3 bases, leaving 12 bases between them. The CDR3 length is 15 residues. For the CDR3, the DNA is TGTGCCAGCAGTTTATCATCCGCGCGGACAGATACGCAGTATTTT. Translated, it gives CASSLSSARTDTQYF.

The chain joins TRBV6-6 to TRBJ1-2, with TRBD1 identical over 7 bases. Germline loops: CDR1 MNHNY, CDR2 SVGAGI (reference sequence). The CDR3 sequence is 15 residues long. Trimming removed 3 bases from V and 3 bases from J; junction bases left unmatched: 7. In DNA form, the CDR3 reads TGTGCCAGCAGTTATAGGGGGCGGGAGTACTATGGCTACACCTTC. Its protein is CASSYRGREYYGYTF.

The rearrangement joins TRBV28 to TRBJ1-1; D call uncertain. CDR1 is MDHEN, CDR2 SYDVKM, per germline. The CDR3 covers 14 residues. Trimming took 7 bases from V and 4 from J, leaving 16 bases between them. The DNA for the CDR3 is TGTGCCAGCAAGGTCTCCCTTGAAGCCACTGAAGCTTTCTTT. Translating it yields CASKVSLEATEAFF.

In this sample, this clonotype turned up a few times. The genes are TRBV6-5 and TRBJ2-5; possibly TRBD1 for D (5 bases). Between the trimmed V and J ends, which lost 7 bases and 1 base, there was a span of 13 bases. This CDR3 region has 14 residues. CDR1 MNHEY and CDR2 SVGAGI come from the germline V gene. This chain's CDR3 is CASMMGPLQETQYF. In DNA, the CDR3 is TGTGCCAGCATGATGGGGCCCCTCCAAGAGACCCAGTACTTC.

Ten or more counts support this clonotype. This chain joins TRBV27 and TRBJ2-6, with no clear D. The CDR3 is 14 residues long. In germline, CDR1 is MNHEY, CDR2 SMNVEV (reference sequence). V was trimmed by 4 bases and J by 0 bases, leaving 4 bases between them. In DNA form, the CDR3 reads TGTGCCAGCAGTTCCCTCTCTGGGGCCAACGTCCTGACTTTC. It yields the protein CASSSLSGANVLTF. The full variable domain, rest sourced from reference TRBV27 and TRBJ2-6, is EAQVTQNPRYLITVTGKKLTVTCSQNMNHEYMSWYRQDPGLGLRQIYYSMNVEVTDKGDVPEGYKVSRKEKRNFPLILESPSPNQTSLYFCASSSLSGANVLTFGAGSRLTVL.

This chain joins TRBV20-1 and TRBJ2-3, with D perhaps TRBD1 (6 bases). The CDR3 is 12 residues long. Germline loops: CDR1 DFQATT, CDR2 SNEGSKA (reference sequence). Trimming shortened V by 5 bases and J by 5 bases, and 11 bases separated the two germline ends. CDR3 nucleotide sequence: TGCAGTGCTCAGCCAGGGGTAGATACGCAGTATTTT. The encoded protein is CSAQPGVDTQYF.

On this clonotype itself: At one end the junction does not follow the germline gene, possibly because of a read error. This sequence joins TRBV6-2 or TRBV6-3 and TRBJ2-5, with D uncertain. The CDR3 totals 15 residues. Germline V gene data show CDR1 as MNHEY and CDR2 as SVGEGT. CDR3 in amino acids: CASSYTGVSAETRYF. The DNA of the CDR3 is TGTGCCAGCAGTTACACCGGAGTGAGCGCCGAGACCCGGTACTTC.

The rearrangement links TRBV5-8 to TRBJ2-4, with 9 bases lining up with TRBD1. Gene TRBJ2-7 matches the end of the DNA better, so the J call may be wrong. This CDR3 comprises 15 residues. The germline V gene has CDR1 SGHTS and CDR2 YDEGEE. This CDR3 reads CASSLGDREFYEQYF. Written as DNA, the CDR3 is TGTGCCAGCAGCTTGGGGGACAGGGAATTCTACGAGCAGTACTTC.

This clonotype came up a few times. The rearrangement links TRBV6-5 to TRBJ1-6, with unresolved D. The CDR3 is 15 amino acids. V was cut by 6 bases and J by 12 bases, with 21 bases left in between. Germline V CDR1 and CDR2: MNHEY, SVGAGI. CDR3 region: CASRDLGRLPKPLHF. The CDR3 nucleotides are TGTGCCAGCAGGGACCTCGGCAGGCTGCCGAAACCCCTCCACTTT.

The chain recombines TRBV28 with TRBJ1-5; a weak D match, TRBD1 (5 bases). This CDR3 is built from 17 residues. The germline V gene has CDR1 MDHEN and CDR2 SYDVKM. Trimming removed 2 bases from V and 0 bases from J, with 14 bases in between. For the CDR3, the DNA is TGTGCCAGCAGTTTACAGAGGGGCTCCGATAGCAATCAGCCCCAGCATTTT. It codes for CASSLQRGSDSNQPQHF.

This chain connects TRBV7-2 to TRBJ2-4; TRBD1 aligns across 8 bases. There are 16 residues in the CDR3. Germline V lookup: CDR1 SGHTA, CDR2 FQGNSA. J gave up 7 bases and V 3 bases, and 11 bases lay outside the gene matches. The CDR3 here is CASSFSSGGGRNIQYF. The CDR3 DNA sequence: TGTGCCAGCAGCTTTTCCTCAGGGGGCGGAAGGAACATTCAGTACTTC. The full variable domain, completed using reference TRBV7-2 and TRBJ2-4, is GAGVSQSPSNKVTEKGKDVELRCDPISGHTALYWYRQSLGQGLEFLIYFQGNSAPDKSGLPSDRFSAERTGGSVSTLTIQRTQQEDSAVYLCASSFSSGGGRNIQYFGAGTRLSVL.

The genes are TRBV6-4 and TRBJ2-5, with 10 bases lining up with TRBD1. The CDR3 has 16 amino acids. In germline, CDR1 is MRHNA, CDR2 SNTAGT. V shed 5 bases, J shed 0 bases, and the junction held 6 bases outside the gene matches. CDR3 nucleotides: TGTGCCAGCAGTCCGCCGGGACAGGGGAACCAAGAGACCCAGTACTTC. Translation gives CASSPPGQGNQETQYF.

V and J are TRBV4-3 and TRBJ2-3, with 9 bases that match TRBD2. Losses at the gene ends were 5 bases for V and 5 bases for J; bases not matched to a gene: 11. The CDR3 consists of 16 residues. Germline V gives CDR1 LGHNA, CDR2 YSLEER. This CDR3 reads CASSDTWLAGLDTQYF. Here the CDR3 DNA reads TGCGCCAGCAGCGATACATGGCTAGCGGGGTTAGATACGCAGTATTTT.

This chain uses TRBV9 with TRBJ1-2; D unclear. The V gene lost 3 bases and the J gene lost 6 bases, with 24 bases spanning the gap. Looked up from germline, CDR1 is SGDLS and CDR2 is YYNGEE. The CDR3 covers 17 residues. CDR3 nucleotide sequence: TGTGCCAGCAGCGCCCAGATTCGGGCGAAACCTTCAGATGGCTACACCTTC. Translated, it gives CASSAQIRAKPSDGYTF.

For this clonotype: At one end the junction does not follow the germline gene, possibly because of a read error. V is TRBV7-2 and J is TRBJ2-5; D perhaps matches TRBD2 (5 bases). This CDR3 has 14 amino acids. Germline-derived CDR1 and CDR2 are SGHTA and FQGNSA. The CDR3 sequence is CAGSLEQPPGEQYF. CDR3 coding DNA: TGTGCCGGCAGCTTAGAACAGCCGCCTGGGGAGCAGTACTTC.

This rearrangement joins TRBV6-1 to TRBJ2-7; possibly TRBD1 or TRBD2 for D (5 bases each). The V gene lost 8 bases and the J gene lost 0 bases, with 11 bases spanning the gap. CDR1 is MNHNS, CDR2 SASEGT, per germline. The CDR3 is 13 amino acids. The DNA for the CDR3 is TGTGCCAGCCGGTGGGACCGCTCCTACGAGCAGTACTTC. Its protein is CASRWDRSYEQYF.

This sequence joins TRBV5-1 and TRBJ2-7; TRBD1 agrees at 8 bases. This CDR3 comprises 15 residues. Trimming took 4 bases from V and 6 from J; bases not matched to a gene: 12. From germline, CDR1 is SGHRS and CDR2 YFSETQ. CDR3: CASSPRRGTGVEQYF. DNA for the CDR3: TGCGCCAGCAGCCCCCGAAGGGGGACAGGAGTCGAGCAGTACTTC.

The chain combines TRBV11-2 with TRBJ1-1; no clear D gene. Looked up from germline, CDR1 is SGHAT and CDR2 is FQNNGV. The CDR3 is made up of 15 amino acids. V shed 3 bases and J shed 4 bases, with 15 bases lying between them. The CDR3 DNA is TGTGCCAGCAGCTTTGGTGAAAGTGGCGTCACTGAAGCTTTCTTT. It specifies CASSFGESGVTEAFF.

The chain uses TRBV12-3 or TRBV12-4 and TRBJ1-6; a weak D match, TRBD1 (6 bases). This CDR3 has 14 residues. Trimming cost V 4 bases and J 7 bases, with 11 bases left between them. CDR3: CASSSIQGNSPLHF. The CDR3 region has the DNA TGTGCCAGCAGTTCAATTCAGGGGAATTCACCCCTCCACTTT.

In its sample, this clonotype was seen a few times. CDR3 loop: CATSDAGQTDTQYF. The CDR3 DNA follows: TGTGCCACCAGTGATGCTGGGCAGACAGATACGCAGTATTTT. The J gene is TRBJ2-3, the V gene TRBV24-1; D is unresolved. The CDR3 has 14 amino acids. V was shortened by 3 bases and J by 3 bases, with 9 bases between the two germline ends. CDR1 is KGHDR and CDR2 is SFDVKD in the germline V gene.

The chain is built from TRBV12-3 or TRBV12-4 and TRBJ1-1; D may be TRBD1 (5 bases). This CDR3 comprises 16 residues. Trimming removed 0 bases at V and 3 bases at J, with 14 bases between. CDR3 in amino acids: CASSLALGGTYTEAFF. DNA for the CDR3: TGTGCCAGCAGTTTAGCATTAGGAGGGACTTACACTGAAGCTTTCTTT.

This clonotype came up a few times. The chain links TRBV2 to TRBJ2-1; D is possibly TRBD1 or TRBD2 (5 bases each). The V gene lost 5 bases and the J gene lost 8 bases, with 16 bases spanning the gap. Germline V gives CDR1 SNHLY, CDR2 FYNNEI. This CDR3 is 14 amino acids long. This chain's CDR3 is CASSSRDRRYEQFF. The CDR3 DNA reads as TGTGCCAGCAGTTCCCGGGACCGGAGATATGAGCAGTTCTTC.